This record looks at one T cell receptor beta chain sequence and its context. This record belongs to a study of blood T cell repertoires in COVID-19. Whole-study context: Whether acute or convalescent, the COVID-19 samples came from the United States, Italy and Spain.

In the original analysis: Scientists estimated how many nucleated cells there were by amplifying reference gene primers. The method was immunoSEQ multiplex PCR; TCRdb's version includes in-frame clones alone and lacks a portion of them. That table supplies the V and J calls and clone size; D and trimming were determined from the DNA. The sample holds approximately 210,000 clones; roughly 87% are singletons and the top ten take approximately 2%. Germline CDR1 and CDR2: DFQATT and SNEGSKA (reference sequence). This CDR3 region has 11 residues. With 1 base removed from V and 9 bases from J, the gap between germline ends came to 10 bases. Recovered Cohort 3 donors showed two negative PCRs, clearance, or symptom resolution.

The specimen was PBMCs or T cells enriched from blood (not recorded which). The chain uses TRBV20-1 and TRBJ2-7, with D tentatively TRBD2 (5 bases). The source is a woman aged 25 to 39 who had recovered from COVID-19. As DNA, the CDR3 is TGCAGTGCTAGAGGGGTCCGGGGGCAGTACTTC. As protein: CSARGVRGQYF.